Below, 16 T cell receptor beta chains from the same sample are listed, as sequenced in a study of blood T cell repertoires in COVID-19. Data came from immunoSEQ multiplex PCR; TCRdb stores just in-frame clones and leaves some out. The top ten hold more than 0.95% of the sample, which has fewer than 500,000 clones, 80% to 90% seen once. The sequenced sample was PBMCs or T cells enriched from blood (not recorded which). All receptors derive from a man aged 25 to 45 who had recovered from COVID-19.

This chain joins TRBV7-9 and TRBJ1-3; D is possibly TRBD1 (5 bases). Per the germline V gene, CDR1 is SEHNR and CDR2 is FQNEAQ (reference sequence). The CDR3 length is 14 residues. V lost 4 bases, J lost 4 bases, and 11 bases lay in between. CDR3 residues: CASSYQGSGNTIYF. CDR3 coding DNA: TGTGCCAGCAGCTACCAGGGATCGGGAAACACCATATATTTT.

This clone was seen only a few times. The chain is built from TRBV27 and TRBJ1-2; 7 bases are a match to TRBD1. Unmatched junction bases numbered 3, after V lost 8 bases and J lost 0 bases. Germline CDR1 reads MNHEY; CDR2 reads SMNVEV (reference sequence). The CDR3 sequence is 13 residues long. CDR3 protein: CASQGQPNYGYTF. The CDR3 bases are TGTGCCAGCCAGGGACAGCCTAACTATGGCTACACCTTC.

V usage is TRBV18 and J usage is TRBJ2-3, with 7 bases matching TRBD1. Trimming cost V 2 bases and J 7 bases; bases outside gene matches: 9. CDR3 length: 15 residues. From germline, CDR1 is KGHSH and CDR2 LQKENI. The CDR3 DNA sequence: TGTGCCAGCTCACCAGACAGGGACGACCCAAATACGCAGTATTTT. Protein: CASSPDRDDPNTQYF.

The CDR3 DNA is TGTGCCGCAGGGGCCGATGGCTACACCTTC. This sequence encodes CAAGADGYTF. This chain joins TRBV28 and TRBJ1-2, with a possible D match to TRBD1 (6 bases). This CDR3 contains 10 residues. V was trimmed by 11 bases and J by 6 bases, leaving 10 bases between them. Per germline, CDR1 MDHEN and CDR2 SYDVKM.

The chain combines TRBV29-1 with TRBJ1-2; the D gene is possibly TRBD1 (5 bases). CDR3 size: 13 residues. Germline V gene data show CDR1 as SQVTM and CDR2 as ANQGSEA. Trimming took 7 bases from V and 2 from J, leaving 14 bases between them. CDR3 sequence (DNA): TGCAGCGGCGGAGACAGACTGAACTATGGCTACACCTTC. Protein sequence: CSGGDRLNYGYTF. Full variable domain (missing parts from reference TRBV29-1 and TRBJ1-2): SAVISQKPSRDICQRGTSLTIQCQVDSQVTMMFWYRQQPGQSLTLIATANQGSEATYESGFVIDKFPISRPNLTFSTLTVSNMSPEDSSIYLCSGGDRLNYGYTFGSGTRLTVV.

This chain uses TRBV5-5 with TRBJ1-1; D not resolved. Trimming removed 2 bases from V and 6 bases from J, with 11 bases in between. The CDR3 is 13 amino acids. Germline lookup yields CDR1 SGHKS and CDR2 YYEKEE (reference sequence). The CDR3 DNA reads as TGTGCCAGCAGCTTTGAGTCTCTGGCTGAAGCTTTCTTT. Protein product: CASSFESLAEAFF.

This sequence joins TRBV6-5 and TRBJ2-1, with 10 nucleotides matching TRBD1. V shed 6 bases, J shed 4 bases, and the junction held 3 bases outside the gene matches. The CDR3 extends over 14 amino acids. The germline V gene encodes CDR1 MNHEY and CDR2 SVGAGI. CDR3 DNA: TGTGCCAGCAGGTCGGGACAGGGGTACAATGAGCAGTTCTTC. It translates to CASRSGQGYNEQFF.

This clone showed up many times. V is TRBV12-5 and J is TRBJ2-2; 7 bases agree with TRBD1. J gave up 6 bases and V 3 bases, and 7 bases lay outside the gene matches. The germline V gene encodes CDR1 LGHNT and CDR2 FRNRAP. CDR3 size: 15 residues. This CDR3 reads CASGFLQGRSGELFF. Here the CDR3 DNA reads TGTGCTAGTGGTTTTCTACAGGGGAGATCCGGGGAGCTGTTTTTT. Looking up the rest from reference TRBV12-5 and TRBJ2-2 gives the full variable domain: DARVTQTPRHKVTEMGQEVTMRCQPILGHNTVFWYRQTMMQGLELLAYFRNRAPLDDSGMPKDRFSAEMPDATLATLKIQPSEPRDSAVYFCASGFLQGRSGELFFGEGSRLTVL.

The CDR3 reads CASRLPGATDTQYF. CDR3 nucleotide sequence: TGTGCCAGCAGATTGCCGGGAGCCACAGATACGCAGTATTTT. The chain links TRBV11-2 to TRBJ2-3; a weak D match, TRBD2 (6 bases). Trimming took 6 bases from V and 2 from J, leaving 12 bases between them. The germline gives CDR1 SGHAT, CDR2 FQNNGV. This CDR3 region has 14 residues. Drawing the rest from reference TRBV11-2 and TRBJ2-3, the complete variable domain is EAGVAQSPRYKIIEKRQSVAFWCNPISGHATLYWYQQILGQGPKLLIQFQNNGVVDDSQLPKDRFSAERLKGVDSTLKIQPAKLEDSAVYLCASRLPGATDTQYFGPGTRLTVL.

V usage is TRBV7-9 and J usage is TRBJ1-1; D gene uncertain. Germline V gene lookup returns CDR1 SEHNR and CDR2 FQNEAQ (reference sequence). Trimming removed 2 bases from V and 3 bases from J, with 7 bases in between. The CDR3 sequence is 13 residues long. For the CDR3, the DNA is TGTGCCAGCAGCTTAATGGCAGACACTGAAGCTTTCTTT. It translates to CASSLMADTEAFF.

The sample holds one count of this clone. V and J are TRBV10-1 and TRBJ2-5; 12 bases fit TRBD2. The CDR3 spans 16 residues. V gave up 6 bases and J gave up 1 base; unmatched junction bases: 6. The germline V gene has CDR1 WNHNN and CDR2 SYGVQD (reference sequence). CDR3 sequence reads: CASSGLAGFAQETQYF. In nucleotides, the CDR3 is TGCGCCAGCAGCGGACTAGCGGGATTCGCCCAAGAGACCCAGTACTTC.

This chain uses TRBV19 with TRBJ2-2; TRBD1 aligns across 8 bases. Looked up from germline, CDR1 is LNHDA and CDR2 is SQIVND (reference sequence). J lost 5 bases, V lost 5 bases, and 10 bases had no gene match. CDR3 length equals 16 residues. The CDR3 is CASSPRTGRDTGELFF. The CDR3 DNA reads TGTGCCAGTAGTCCTCGGACAGGGCGGGATACCGGGGAGCTGTTTTTT.

The V call is TRBV10-2, the J call TRBJ2-2; 7 bases map to TRBD1. Per germline, CDR1 WSHSY and CDR2 SAAADI. Germline trimming cut 7 bases from V and 2 bases from J; bases unmatched to any gene: 7. The CDR3 has 15 amino acids. For the CDR3, the DNA is TGCGCCAGCAATCTTCAGGGGGTTAACACCGGGGAGCTGTTTTTT. The encoded protein is CASNLQGVNTGELFF.

A word on this clone: This sample also contains other DNA sequences that code for the same CDR3. V is TRBV6-1 and J is TRBJ2-7; D uncertain. There are 13 residues in the CDR3. In germline, CDR1 is MNHNS, CDR2 SASEGT. V was cut by 0 bases and J by 3 bases, with 6 bases left in between. DNA of the CDR3: TGTGCCAGCAGTGAAGCGGGCCTCTACGAGCAGTACTTC. Translating it yields CASSEAGLYEQYF.

This chain uses TRBV28 with TRBJ2-5; 8 bases match TRBD1. The trim removed 8 bases at V and 0 bases at J, leaving 8 bases unmatched. The CDR3 has 15 amino acids. Germline CDR1 reads MDHEN; CDR2 reads SYDVKM. The CDR3 coding sequence is TGTGCCAGCTTTAAGGGCAGGGGGCACCAAGAGACCCAGTACTTC. As protein: CASFKGRGHQETQYF. The entire variable domain, with the rest obtained from reference TRBV28 and TRBJ2-5, is as follows: DVKVTQSSRYLVKRTGEKVFLECVQDMDHENMFWYRQDPGLGLRLIYFSYDVKMKEKGDIPEGYSVSREKKERFSLILESASTNQTSMYLCASFKGRGHQETQYFGPGTRLLVL.

The chain is built from TRBV3-1 (or the pseudogene TRBV3-2) and TRBJ2-7; 7 bases match TRBD2. Germline assignment: CDR1 LGHDT and CDR2 YNNKEL (reference sequence). The CDR3 is 15 residues long. With 5 bases clipped from V and 2 bases from J, the junction kept 9 bases outside the gene matches. The CDR3 here is CASSGPLAGAYEQYF. The CDR3 DNA follows: TGTGCCAGCAGCGGGCCCTTGGCGGGGGCCTACGAGCAGTACTTC.